These 30 T cell receptor beta chains were sequenced from one sample in a study of molecular identifiers for immune sequencing clone quantification. TCRdb processed the PCR reads anew with MiXCR; each CDR3 protein has one entry. The sample has 400,000 to 600,000 distinct CDR3 sequences, roughly a fifth seen once. The sequenced sample was naive CD8+ T cells from blood, with Jurkat cell RNA spiked in. Regarding subset: FACS-sorted CD8+CD4-CCR7+CD45RA+ naive T cells. The receptors stem from a human donor in good health. Some libraries in this study had Jurkat cell RNA spiked in.

The rearrangement uses TRBV24-1 and TRBJ2-6; D is unresolved. The CDR3 is made up of 14 amino acids. V was clipped by 4 bases and J by 2 bases, with 5 bases between them. Germline loops: CDR1 KGHDR, CDR2 SFDVKD. CDR3 loop: CATSDSTGANVLTF. The CDR3 nucleotides are TGTGCCACCAGTGACTCGACTGGGGCCAACGTCCTGACTTTC.

This clonotype was seen more than once but under ten times. The rearrangement links TRBV4-1 to TRBJ2-7, with 9 bases matching TRBD1. Germline V gives CDR1 MGHRA, CDR2 YSYEKL. The CDR3 has 15 amino acids. The V gene end was trimmed by 3 bases and the J gene end by 6 bases; junction bases not matched to a gene: 9. The CDR3 is CASSHATGTGLEQYF. In DNA form, the CDR3 reads TGCGCCAGCAGCCACGCTACCGGGACAGGGCTCGAGCAGTACTTC.

CDR3 protein: CSARSLGQGVHEQYF. The CDR3 region has the DNA TGCAGTGCTAGAAGTCTCGGGCAGGGCGTCCACGAGCAGTACTTC. This chain links TRBV20-1 with TRBJ2-7; D may be TRBD1 (5 bases). CDR1 is DFQATT and CDR2 is SNEGSKA in the germline V gene (reference sequence). The CDR3 covers 15 residues. V lost 2 bases, J lost 5 bases, and 19 bases lay in between.

This clonotype occurred once. A read error may produce the germline difference seen at one junction end. This chain uses TRBV7-2 with TRBJ1-1; possible D gene TRBD1, 6 bases. CDR3 length equals 15 residues. Germline V gene sequence: CDR1 SGHTA, CDR2 FQGNSA. CDR3 region: CASGLGSRGNTEAFF. The CDR3 coding sequence is TGTGCCAGCGGCTTAGGGAGCAGGGGGAACACTGAAGCTTTCTTT.

In its sample, this clonotype was seen many times. In DNA form, the CDR3 reads TGCAGTGCTCCGGGACCGGGGGGTACGCAGTATTTT. Its translation: CSAPGPGGTQYF. This sequence joins TRBV20-1 and TRBJ2-3; 7 bases match TRBD2. The germline gives CDR1 DFQATT, CDR2 SNEGSKA (reference sequence). The V and J ends lost 5 bases and 8 bases, in that order; junction bases with no gene match: 7. CDR3 size: 12 residues.

The chain links TRBV10-3 to TRBJ1-1; the D is unclear. This CDR3 region has 13 residues. The V end was cut by 0 bases, the J end by 3 bases, with 5 bases between. Looked up from germline, CDR1 is ENHRY and CDR2 is SYGVKD. As DNA, the CDR3 is TGTGCCATCAGTGAGTCCCTATACACTGAAGCTTTCTTT. Translation gives CAISESLYTEAFF.

The V and J genes are TRBV19 and TRBJ1-5, with D possibly matching TRBD1 (5 bases). Germline assignment: CDR1 LNHDA and CDR2 SQIVND (reference sequence). Trimming cost V 0 bases and J 9 bases, with 15 bases left between them. The CDR3 is made up of 15 amino acids. Written as DNA, the CDR3 is TGTGCCAGTAGTATAGATGGCCAGGGATGGGGGCCCCAGCATTTT. Translated, it gives CASSIDGQGWGPQHF.

On this clonotype itself: A read error may be the cause here, since a much bigger clone is one base away. The chain recombines TRBV25-1 with TRBJ2-7, with D tentatively TRBD2 (5 bases). The V end was cut by 11 bases, the J end by 7 bases, with 15 bases between. The CDR3 extends over 11 amino acids. The germline V gene encodes CDR1 MGHDK and CDR2 SYGVNS. The CDR3 DNA reads TGTGCCGGCACTCCTACTAGTGAGCAGTACTTC. Encoded protein: CAGTPTSEQYF.

Notes on this clonotype: This clone may be a read error of a much larger clone one base away. The gene calls are TRBV29-1 and TRBJ1-1; a possible D gene is TRBD1 (6 bases). V gave up 4 bases and J gave up 6 bases, with 18 bases separating them. The CDR3 loop spans 14 amino acids. Germline CDR1 is SQVTM and CDR2 is ANQGSEA. CDR3 bases: TGCAGCGTTGGGGGCGGGGGGCATCGAGCTGAAGCTTTCTTT. Encoded protein: CSVGGGGHRAEAFF.

This clonotype was detected only a few times. The chain joins TRBV7-9 to TRBJ2-1, with D hard to call. Trimming took 1 base from V and 0 from J, leaving 13 bases between them. The CDR3 has 17 amino acids. Germline V gene sequence: CDR1 SEHNR, CDR2 FQNEAQ (reference sequence). The CDR3 sequence: CASSLDLLTSSYNEQFF. CDR3 DNA: TGTGCCAGCAGCTTAGATCTTCTAACCTCCTCCTACAATGAGCAGTTCTTC.

This clonotype was observed at least ten times. This chain links TRBV7-2 with TRBJ1-3; D perhaps matches TRBD1 (6 bases). Per germline, CDR1 SGHTA and CDR2 FQGNSA. This CDR3 spans 14 amino acids. The V end lost 6 bases, the J end lost 0 bases, and 9 bases lay between the germline ends. The CDR3 sequence is CASRTGFSGNTIYF. The CDR3 DNA is TGTGCCAGCAGAACAGGGTTCTCTGGAAACACCATATATTTT.

In its sample, this clonotype was seen many times. V gene TRBV6-5 combines with J gene TRBJ2-7; tentatively, D is TRBD1 (5 bases). CDR1 and CDR2 from the germline V gene are MNHEY and SVGAGI. V was trimmed by 1 base and J by 2 bases, leaving 9 bases between them. The CDR3 runs 14 residues. DNA for the CDR3: TGTGCCAGCAGTTACTTAGGGGCGCCCTACGAGCAGTACTTC. It yields the protein CASSYLGAPYEQYF.

This rearrangement joins TRBV4-1 to TRBJ2-3; 9 bases align to TRBD2. Germline V gene data show CDR1 as MGHRA and CDR2 as YSYEKL. The CDR3 sequence is 15 residues long. J lost 5 bases, V lost 1 base, and 4 bases had no gene match. Written as DNA, the CDR3 is TGCGCCAGCAGCCAAGGAGCGGGAGGTAGAGATACGCAGTATTTT. Protein sequence: CASSQGAGGRDTQYF.

In its sample, this clonotype was seen many times. V usage is TRBV29-1 and J usage is TRBJ2-5, with D maybe TRBD2 (5 bases). The CDR3 runs to 11 residues. Germline loops: CDR1 SQVTM, CDR2 ANQGSEA. V gave up 6 bases and J gave up 4 bases, with 9 bases separating them. As DNA, the CDR3 is TGCAGCGTCAGGACTGGAGAGACCCAGTACTTC. This translates into CSVRTGETQYF.

This clonotype was observed a few times. This chain joins TRBV20-1 and TRBJ1-5, with 10 nucleotides matching TRBD1. Germline V gene data show CDR1 as DFQATT and CDR2 as SNEGSKA (reference sequence). The CDR3 runs to 12 residues. The CDR3 DNA reads as TGCAGCGGACAGGGGGTCGAGCAGCCCCAGCATTTT. As protein: CSGQGVEQPQHF.

This clonotype was recorded a few times. The chain's CDR3 is CASSPGDEQFF. DNA of the CDR3: TGTGCCAGCAGTCCCGGCGATGAGCAGTTCTTC. The chain carries TRBV6-2 or TRBV6-3 and TRBJ2-1; D is ambiguous. The germline V gene encodes CDR1 MNHEY and CDR2 SVGEGT. V lost 5 bases and J 8 bases, leaving 7 bases between the germline ends. This CDR3 spans 11 amino acids.

Worth noting for this clonotype: Since a much larger clone is just one base distant, this may be a read error. The V and J genes are TRBV20-1 and TRBJ2-7, with 12 bases lining up with TRBD1. The CDR3 is 15 residues long. The germline CDR1 and CDR2 sequences are DFQATT and SNEGSKA (reference sequence). Trimming removed 6 bases from V and 5 bases from J; junction bases left unmatched: 11. The CDR3 sequence is CSALDRDRGLHEQYF. DNA for the CDR3: TGCAGTGCCCTTGACCGGGACAGGGGGCTCCACGAGCAGTACTTC.

This clonotype was found many times. The chain employs TRBV20-1 and TRBJ2-7; 11 positions match TRBD2. V dropped 5 bases and J dropped 3; count of bases not matched to a gene: 9. From germline, CDR1 is DFQATT and CDR2 SNEGSKA (reference sequence). This CDR3 has 15 residues. The CDR3 loop reads CSAPGLAGPLYEQYF. CDR3 nucleotides: TGCAGTGCTCCCGGACTAGCGGGTCCCCTCTACGAGCAGTACTTC.

This clonotype was picked up many times. The genes are TRBV7-9 and TRBJ2-3; perhaps TRBD1 as D (6 bases). The V and J ends lost 7 bases and 0 bases respectively, with 20 bases between them. Germline V gene data show CDR1 as SEHNR and CDR2 as FQNEAQ (reference sequence). The CDR3 extends over 17 amino acids. The CDR3 reads CASTDRDTESSTDTQYF. In DNA, the CDR3 is TGTGCCAGCACCGACCGGGACACCGAGTCTAGCACAGATACGCAGTATTTT.

Note on this clonotype: A much larger clone is a single base away; this may be a read error. The gene calls are TRBV27 and TRBJ2-3; no definite D call. CDR1 is MNHEY, CDR2 SMNVEV, per germline (reference sequence). With 7 bases removed from V and 1 base from J, the gap between germline ends came to 18 bases. This CDR3 has 16 residues. CDR3 residues: CASNHRTLGGTDTQYF. The CDR3 nucleotides are TGTGCCAGCAACCATCGGACCCTTGGAGGCACAGATACGCAGTATTTT.

This clonotype appeared many times. This chain connects TRBV5-8 to TRBJ2-3, with a tentative D call TRBD1 (6 bases). The V and J ends lost 0 bases and 11 bases respectively, with 13 bases between them. The germline gives CDR1 SGHTS, CDR2 YDEGEE. The CDR3 has 13 amino acids. The CDR3 DNA is TGTGCCAGCAGCTTGGGACAGGATATAGAGCAGTATTTT. Translating gives CASSLGQDIEQYF.

This clonotype was seen many times. V gene TRBV18 combines with J gene TRBJ2-7; possible D gene TRBD1, 6 bases. Germline CDR1 reads KGHSH; CDR2 reads LQKENI. CDR3 length equals 15 residues. The V and J ends lost 0 bases and 3 bases respectively, with 12 bases between them. CDR3 sequence reads: CASSPPNAGVYEQYF. The CDR3, as DNA: TGTGCCAGCTCACCACCGAACGCAGGGGTCTACGAGCAGTACTTC.

The chain recombines TRBV6-1 with TRBJ1-1; D is ambiguous. Trimming shortened V by 3 bases and J by 1 base, and 6 bases separated the two germline ends. This CDR3 contains 13 residues. Germline values: CDR1 MNHNS, CDR2 SASEGT. CDR3 amino acids: CASSDNKNTEAFF. CDR3 coding DNA: TGTGCCAGCAGTGATAACAAGAACACTGAAGCTTTCTTT.

The chain joins TRBV19 to TRBJ2-3; no definite D call. V lost 3 bases to trimming and J lost 5 bases, with 6 bases between them. Germline V gives CDR1 LNHDA, CDR2 SQIVND (reference sequence). CDR3 length equals 12 residues. CDR3 DNA sequence: TGTGCCAGTAGTATGGCGTTAGATACGCAGTATTTT. This codes for CASSMALDTQYF.

The chain carries TRBV20-1 and TRBJ2-2; 7 positions match TRBD2. Germline-derived CDR1 and CDR2 are DFQATT and SNEGSKA (reference sequence). This CDR3 spans 15 amino acids. V lost 1 base to trimming and J lost 6 bases; unmatched junction nucleotides: 8. The DNA of the CDR3 is TGCAGTGCTAGAGCGGCAGCGGGGCCCCCCGGGGAGCTGTTTTTT. Translated, it gives CSARAAAGPPGELFF.

This clonotype was seen many times. One junction end does not reproduce the germline sequence, and a read error may be involved. The genes are TRBV5-4 and TRBJ2-7; either TRBD1 or TRBD2 may fit D (5 bases each). The length of the CDR3 is 15 residues. Germline V gene sequence: CDR1 SGHNT, CDR2 YYREEE (reference sequence). DNA of the CDR3: TGTGCCAGCAGCTTCGGGGCCTCCGAACTCTACGCGCAGTACTTC. Translation: CASSFGASELYAQYF. The full variable domain, rest sourced from reference TRBV5-4 and TRBJ2-7, is ETGVTQSPTHLIKTRGQQVTLRCSSQSGHNTVSWYQQALGQGPQFIFQYYREEENGRGNFPPRFSGLQFPNYSSELNVNALELDDSALYLCASSFGASELYAQYFGPGTRLTVT.

This clonotype was counted at least ten times. The J gene is TRBJ1-1, the V gene TRBV4-1, with 10 bases identical to TRBD1. In germline, CDR1 is MGHRA, CDR2 YSYEKL. Trimming cost V 3 bases and J 3 bases; bases outside gene matches: 10. The CDR3 runs 17 residues. CDR3 residues: CASSQRAWDRGYTEAFF. The CDR3 DNA is TGCGCCAGCAGCCAGAGGGCCTGGGACAGGGGTTACACTGAAGCTTTCTTT.

The rearrangement links TRBV27 to TRBJ1-2, with D possibly TRBD1 on 6 matching bases. Germline loops: CDR1 MNHEY, CDR2 SMNVEV (reference sequence). The CDR3 covers 15 residues. Trimming cost V 3 bases and J 4 bases, with 15 bases left between them. CDR3 region: CASSFSQGTSYGYTF. The CDR3 nucleotides read TGTGCCAGCAGTTTTAGCCAGGGGACGTCCTATGGCTACACCTTC.

Concerning this clonotype: At one end, the junction sequence differs from germline, possibly due to a read error. The chain links TRBV7-9 to TRBJ2-1; D gene unclear. The CDR3 has 11 residues. Looked up from germline, CDR1 is SEHNR and CDR2 is FQNEAQ (reference sequence). CDR3 nucleotide sequence: TGTGCCAGCAGCCCAATCAATGAGCGGTTCTTC. It specifies CASSPINERFF.

This clonotype was seen a few times. The chain is built from TRBV5-1 and TRBJ2-7, with no clear D. The V and J ends lost 1 base and 5 bases respectively, with 13 bases between them. CDR1 SGHRS and CDR2 YFSETQ come from the germline V gene. The CDR3 is 14 amino acids. The CDR3 is CASSLTSSIDEQYF. The DNA of the CDR3 is TGCGCCAGCAGCTTGACGAGCTCGATCGACGAGCAGTACTTC.